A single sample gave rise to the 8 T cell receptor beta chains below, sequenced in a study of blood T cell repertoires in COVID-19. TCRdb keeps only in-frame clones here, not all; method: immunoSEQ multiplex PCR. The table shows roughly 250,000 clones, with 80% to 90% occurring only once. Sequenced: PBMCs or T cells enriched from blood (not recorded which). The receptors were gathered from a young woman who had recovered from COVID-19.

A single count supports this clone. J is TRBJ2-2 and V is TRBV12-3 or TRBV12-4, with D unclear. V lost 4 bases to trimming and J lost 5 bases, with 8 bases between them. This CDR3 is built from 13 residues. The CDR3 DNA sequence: TGTGCCAGCAGTTCCCAAAATACCGGGGAGCTGTTTTTT. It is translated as CASSSQNTGELFF.

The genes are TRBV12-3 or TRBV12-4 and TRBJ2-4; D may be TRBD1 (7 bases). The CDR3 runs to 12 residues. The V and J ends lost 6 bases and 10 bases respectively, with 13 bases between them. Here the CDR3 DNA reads TGTGCCAGCAGCGGACAGGCGGGGATTCAGTACTTC. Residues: CASSGQAGIQYF.

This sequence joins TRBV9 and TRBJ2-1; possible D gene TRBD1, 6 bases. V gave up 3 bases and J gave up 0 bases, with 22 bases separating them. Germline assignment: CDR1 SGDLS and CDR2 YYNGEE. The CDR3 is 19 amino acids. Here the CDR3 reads CASSAQGHLTFNSYNEQFF. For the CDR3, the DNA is TGTGCCAGCAGCGCCCAGGGACACCTTACTTTTAACTCCTACAATGAGCAGTTCTTC.

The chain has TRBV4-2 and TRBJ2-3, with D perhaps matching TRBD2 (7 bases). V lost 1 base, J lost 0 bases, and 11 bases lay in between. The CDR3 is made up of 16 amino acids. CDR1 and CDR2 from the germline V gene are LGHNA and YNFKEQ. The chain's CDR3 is CASSQAGGTSTDTQYF. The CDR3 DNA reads TGTGCCAGCAGCCAAGCGGGGGGCACCAGCACAGATACGCAGTATTTT.

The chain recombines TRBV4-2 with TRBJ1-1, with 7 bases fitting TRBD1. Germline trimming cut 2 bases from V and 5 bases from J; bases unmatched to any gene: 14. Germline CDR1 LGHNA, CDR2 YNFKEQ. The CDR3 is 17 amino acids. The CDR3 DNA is TGTGCCAGCAGCCAACCCGTGAAGGAAAAGGGGGCAACTGAAGCTTTCTTT. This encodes CASSQPVKEKGATEAFF.

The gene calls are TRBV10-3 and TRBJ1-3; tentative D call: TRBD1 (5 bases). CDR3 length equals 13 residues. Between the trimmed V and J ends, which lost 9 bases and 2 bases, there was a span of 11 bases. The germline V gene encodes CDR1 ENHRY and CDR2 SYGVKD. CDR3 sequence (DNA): TGTGCCATTCAGGGTTTTGCTGGAAACACCATATATTTT. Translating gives CAIQGFAGNTIYF.

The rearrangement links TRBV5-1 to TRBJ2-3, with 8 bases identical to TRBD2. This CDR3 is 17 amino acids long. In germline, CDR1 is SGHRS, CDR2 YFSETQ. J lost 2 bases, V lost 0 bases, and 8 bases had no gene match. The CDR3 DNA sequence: TGCGCCAGCAGCTTGGAAGCGGGGGCCCCATCCACAGATACGCAGTATTTT. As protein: CASSLEAGAPSTDTQYF. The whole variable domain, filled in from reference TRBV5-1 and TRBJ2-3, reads KAGVTQTPRYLIKTRGQQVTLSCSPISGHRSVSWYQQTPGQGLQFLFEYFSETQRNKGNFPGRFSGRQFSNSRSEMNVSTLELGDSALYLCASSLEAGAPSTDTQYFGPGTRLTVL.

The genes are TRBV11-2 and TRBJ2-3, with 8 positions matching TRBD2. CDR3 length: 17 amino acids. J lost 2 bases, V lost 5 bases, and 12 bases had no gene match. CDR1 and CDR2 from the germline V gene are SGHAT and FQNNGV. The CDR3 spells CASSPRLRGEDTDTQYF. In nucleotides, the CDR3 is TGTGCCAGCAGCCCCCGGTTGCGGGGGGAAGACACAGATACGCAGTATTTT.